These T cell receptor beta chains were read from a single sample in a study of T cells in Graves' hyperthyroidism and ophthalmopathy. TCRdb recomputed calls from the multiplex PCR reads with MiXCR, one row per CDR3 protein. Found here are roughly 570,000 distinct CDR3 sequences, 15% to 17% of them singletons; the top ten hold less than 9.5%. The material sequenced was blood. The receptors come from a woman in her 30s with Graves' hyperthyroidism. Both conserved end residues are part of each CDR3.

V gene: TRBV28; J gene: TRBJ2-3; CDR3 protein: CAGAITYTDTQYF
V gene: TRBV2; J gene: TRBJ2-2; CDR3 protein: CASSHTGDPSSTGELFF
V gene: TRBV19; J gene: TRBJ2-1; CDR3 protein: CASRLAGLAYNEQFF
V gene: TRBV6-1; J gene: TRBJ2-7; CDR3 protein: CASRQTGHPYEQYF
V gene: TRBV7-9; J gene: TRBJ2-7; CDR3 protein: CASSLARQGYHEQYF
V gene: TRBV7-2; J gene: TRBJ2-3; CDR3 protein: CASSLGDTRGDTQYF
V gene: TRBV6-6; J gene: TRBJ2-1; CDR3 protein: CASSYGPGVPNEQFF
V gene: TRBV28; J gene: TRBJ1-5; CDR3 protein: CATTDTLGNQPQHF
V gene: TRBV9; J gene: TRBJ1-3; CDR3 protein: CASSVDVSELNSGNTIYF
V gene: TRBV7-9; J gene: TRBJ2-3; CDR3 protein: CASSKLTSAVTDTQYF
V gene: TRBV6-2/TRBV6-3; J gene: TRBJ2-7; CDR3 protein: CASTRQGPYEQYF
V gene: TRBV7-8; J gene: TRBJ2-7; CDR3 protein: CASSYDSISYEQYF
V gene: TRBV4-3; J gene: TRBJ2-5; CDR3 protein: CASSQDPAGGGETQYF
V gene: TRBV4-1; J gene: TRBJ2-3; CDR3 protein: CASSHQGLDTQYF
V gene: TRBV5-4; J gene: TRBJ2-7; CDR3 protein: CASSLMGVGSYEQYF
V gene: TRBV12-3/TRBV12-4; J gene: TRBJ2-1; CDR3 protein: CASTREHSYNEQFF
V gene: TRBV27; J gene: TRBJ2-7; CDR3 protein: CASSLIQGFTYEQYF